This T cell receptor beta chain originates from a study of blood T cell repertoires in COVID-19. Sequenced by immunoSEQ multiplex PCR; TCRdb stores in-frame clones only, minus some. The data show roughly 43,000 clones, approximately 90% seen once. The CDR3 length is 17 residues. Trimming took 0 bases from V and 2 from J, leaving 16 bases between them. Germline V gene sequence: CDR1 KGHSH, CDR2 LQKENI. The receptor was isolated from a man in his sixties or seventies with active COVID-19. Sequenced input: peripheral blood. V and J are TRBV18 and TRBJ1-2; tentatively, D is TRBD1 (5 bases). The CDR3 sequence is CASSPPPPLGGNYGYTF. For the CDR3, the DNA is TGTGCCAGCTCACCACCTCCACCCTTGGGGGGAAACTATGGCTACACCTTC.